This T cell receptor (beta chain) came from a study of shared clonotypes between healthy human individuals. Assay used: immunoSEQ multiplex PCR; TCRdb lists only in-frame clones, some missing. The table includes millions of clones, around 96% detected once. Naive CD8 cells, CD45RO-negative and positively selected for CCR7, excluded terminally differentiated effector memory CD45RA+ cells. The CDR3 covers 15 residues. Germline CDR1 is SGHVS and CDR2 is FNYEAQ. The V and J ends lost 0 bases and 2 bases, in that order; junction bases with no gene match: 4. This rearrangement joins TRBV7-6 to TRBJ2-7; 7 bases line up with TRBD2. This TCR derives from a young man in good health. Sequencing was done on a sample of naive CD8+ T cells sorted from blood. The DNA for the CDR3 is TGTGCCAGCAGCTTAGCGGTAGCGGGTACCTACGAGCAGTACTTC. The encoded protein is CASSLAVAGTYEQYF.